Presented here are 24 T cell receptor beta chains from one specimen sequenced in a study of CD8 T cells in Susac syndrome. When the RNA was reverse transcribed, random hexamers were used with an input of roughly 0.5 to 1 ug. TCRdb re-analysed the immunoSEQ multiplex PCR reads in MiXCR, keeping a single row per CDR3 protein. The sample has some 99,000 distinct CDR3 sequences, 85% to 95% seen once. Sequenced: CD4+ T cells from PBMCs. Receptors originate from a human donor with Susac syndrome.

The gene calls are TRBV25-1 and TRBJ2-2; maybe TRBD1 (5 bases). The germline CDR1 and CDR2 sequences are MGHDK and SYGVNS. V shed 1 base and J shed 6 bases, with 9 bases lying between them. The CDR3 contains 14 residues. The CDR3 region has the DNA TGTGCCAGCAGTGAATCAGGGATCGCCGGGGAGCTGTTTTTT. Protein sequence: CASSESGIAGELFF. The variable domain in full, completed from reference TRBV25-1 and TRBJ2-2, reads EADIYQTPRYLVIGTGKKITLECSQTMGHDKMYWYQQDPGMELHLIHYSYGVNSTEKGDLSSESTVSRIRTEHFPLTLESARPSHTSQYLCASSESGIAGELFFGEGSRLTVL.

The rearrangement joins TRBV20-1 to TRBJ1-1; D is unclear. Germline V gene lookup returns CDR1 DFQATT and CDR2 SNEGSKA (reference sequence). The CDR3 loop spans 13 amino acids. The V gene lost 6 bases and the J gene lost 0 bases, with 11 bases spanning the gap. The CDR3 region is CSAPLPVNTEAFF. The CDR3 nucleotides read TGCAGTGCCCCCCTTCCGGTGAACACTGAAGCTTTCTTT.

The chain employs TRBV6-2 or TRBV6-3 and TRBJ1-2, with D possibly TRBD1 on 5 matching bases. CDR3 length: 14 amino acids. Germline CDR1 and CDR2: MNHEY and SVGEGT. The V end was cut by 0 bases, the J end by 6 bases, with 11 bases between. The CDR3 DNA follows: TGTGCCAGCAGTTACTCGGCGATACAGGATGGCTACACCTTC. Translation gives CASSYSAIQDGYTF.

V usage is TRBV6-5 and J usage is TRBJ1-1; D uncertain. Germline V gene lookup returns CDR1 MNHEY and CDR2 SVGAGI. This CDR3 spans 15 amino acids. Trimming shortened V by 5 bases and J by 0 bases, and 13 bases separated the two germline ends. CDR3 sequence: CASSASFQMNTEAFF. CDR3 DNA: TGTGCCAGCAGTGCCTCCTTCCAGATGAACACTGAAGCTTTCTTT.

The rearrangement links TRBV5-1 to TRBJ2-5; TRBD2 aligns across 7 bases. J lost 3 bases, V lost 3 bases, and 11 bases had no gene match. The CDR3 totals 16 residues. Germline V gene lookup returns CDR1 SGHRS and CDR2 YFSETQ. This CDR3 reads CASSSMGGAGKETQYF. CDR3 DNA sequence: TGCGCCAGCAGCTCCATGGGGGGAGCGGGGAAAGAGACCCAGTACTTC.

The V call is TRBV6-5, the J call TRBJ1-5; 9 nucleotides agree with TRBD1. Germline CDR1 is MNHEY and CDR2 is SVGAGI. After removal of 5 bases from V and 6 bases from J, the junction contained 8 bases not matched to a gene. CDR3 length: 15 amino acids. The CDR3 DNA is TGTGCCAGCAGTCCCGGGACAGGGAGGTTTCAGCCCCAGCATTTT. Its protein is CASSPGTGRFQPQHF.

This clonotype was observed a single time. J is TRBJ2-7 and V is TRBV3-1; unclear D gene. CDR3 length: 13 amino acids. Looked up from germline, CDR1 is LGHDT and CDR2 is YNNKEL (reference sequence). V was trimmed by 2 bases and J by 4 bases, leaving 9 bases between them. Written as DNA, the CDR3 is TGTGCCAGCAGCCAATTAATGGGTTACGAGCAGTACTTC. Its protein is CASSQLMGYEQYF.

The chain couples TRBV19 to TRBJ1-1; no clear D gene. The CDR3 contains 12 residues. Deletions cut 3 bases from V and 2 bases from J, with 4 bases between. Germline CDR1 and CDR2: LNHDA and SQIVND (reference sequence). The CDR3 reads CASSILNTEAFF. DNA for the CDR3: TGTGCCAGTAGTATCCTAAACACTGAAGCTTTCTTT.

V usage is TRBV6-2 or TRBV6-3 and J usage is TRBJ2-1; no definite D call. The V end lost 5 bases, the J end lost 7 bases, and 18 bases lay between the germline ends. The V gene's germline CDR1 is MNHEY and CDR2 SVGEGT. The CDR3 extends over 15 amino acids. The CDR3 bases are TGTGCCAGCAGTCCCCGGGCTACCTACGGGAATGAGCAGTTCTTC. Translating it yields CASSPRATYGNEQFF.

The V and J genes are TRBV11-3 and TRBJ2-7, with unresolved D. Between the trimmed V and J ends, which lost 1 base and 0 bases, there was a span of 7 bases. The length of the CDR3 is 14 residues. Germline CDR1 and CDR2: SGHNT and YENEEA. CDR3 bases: TGTGCCAGCAGCTTAGGTCCGGGCTCCTACGAGCAGTACTTC. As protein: CASSLGPGSYEQYF.

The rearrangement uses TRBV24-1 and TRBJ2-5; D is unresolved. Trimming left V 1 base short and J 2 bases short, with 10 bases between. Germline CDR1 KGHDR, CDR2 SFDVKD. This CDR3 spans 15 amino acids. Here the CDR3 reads CATSDFRVGQETQYF. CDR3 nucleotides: TGTGCCACCAGTGATTTCCGTGTCGGACAAGAGACCCAGTACTTC.

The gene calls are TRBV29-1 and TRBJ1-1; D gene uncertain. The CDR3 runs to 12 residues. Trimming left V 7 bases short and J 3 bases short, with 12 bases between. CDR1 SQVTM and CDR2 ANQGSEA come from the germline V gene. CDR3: CSASRWDTEAFF. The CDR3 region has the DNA TGCAGCGCCTCTCGTTGGGACACTGAAGCTTTCTTT.

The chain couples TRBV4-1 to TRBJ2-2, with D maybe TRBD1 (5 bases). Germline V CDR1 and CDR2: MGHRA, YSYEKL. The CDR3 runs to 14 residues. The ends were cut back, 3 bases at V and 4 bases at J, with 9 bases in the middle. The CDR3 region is CASSHPQGTGELFF. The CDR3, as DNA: TGCGCCAGCAGCCACCCCCAGGGCACCGGGGAGCTGTTTTTT.

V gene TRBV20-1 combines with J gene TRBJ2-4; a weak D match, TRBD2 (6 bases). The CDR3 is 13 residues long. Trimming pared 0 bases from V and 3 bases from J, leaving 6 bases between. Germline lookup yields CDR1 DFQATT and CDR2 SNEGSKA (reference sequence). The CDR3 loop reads CSAREGGKNIQYF. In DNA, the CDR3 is TGCAGTGCTAGAGAGGGGGGCAAAAACATTCAGTACTTC.

The CDR3 sequence is CASSPGTGGETQYF. The CDR3 nucleotides read TGTGCCAGCTCACCAGGGACAGGCGGGGAGACCCAGTACTTC. The J gene is TRBJ2-5, the V gene TRBV18; 8 bases are a match to TRBD1. The V gene's germline CDR1 is KGHSH and CDR2 LQKENI. CDR3 size: 14 residues. Losses at the gene ends were 2 bases for V and 5 bases for J; bases not matched to a gene: 4.

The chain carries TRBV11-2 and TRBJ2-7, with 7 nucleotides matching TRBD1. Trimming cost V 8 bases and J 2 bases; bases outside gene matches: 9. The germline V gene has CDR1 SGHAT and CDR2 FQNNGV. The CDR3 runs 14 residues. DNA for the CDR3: TGTGCCAGCCGAACGACAGGGCGACCCTACGAGCAGTACTTC. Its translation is CASRTTGRPYEQYF.

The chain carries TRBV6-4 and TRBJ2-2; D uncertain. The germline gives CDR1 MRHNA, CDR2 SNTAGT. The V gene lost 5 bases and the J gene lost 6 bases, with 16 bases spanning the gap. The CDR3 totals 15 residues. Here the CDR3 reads CASSPSPDHPGELFF. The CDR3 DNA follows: TGTGCCAGCAGTCCCTCCCCGGACCATCCCGGGGAGCTGTTTTTT.

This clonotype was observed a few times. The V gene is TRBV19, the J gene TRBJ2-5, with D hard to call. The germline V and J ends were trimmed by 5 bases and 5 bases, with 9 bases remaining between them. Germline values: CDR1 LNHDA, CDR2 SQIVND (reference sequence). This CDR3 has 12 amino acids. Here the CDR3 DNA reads TGTGCCAGTAGTTCCCCGCGGGAGACCCAGTACTTC. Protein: CASSSPRETQYF.

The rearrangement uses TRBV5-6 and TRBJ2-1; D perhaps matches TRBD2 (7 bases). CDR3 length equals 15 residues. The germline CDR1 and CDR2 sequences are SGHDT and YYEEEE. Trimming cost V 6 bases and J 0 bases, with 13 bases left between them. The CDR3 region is CASTGGGASYNEQFF. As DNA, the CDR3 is TGTGCCAGCACAGGTGGGGGGGCCTCCTACAATGAGCAGTTCTTC.

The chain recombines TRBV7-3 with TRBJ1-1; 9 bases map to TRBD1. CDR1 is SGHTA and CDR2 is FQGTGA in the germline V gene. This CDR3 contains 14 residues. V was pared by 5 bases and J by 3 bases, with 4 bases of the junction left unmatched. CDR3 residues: CASSQGQGHTEAFF. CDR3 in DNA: TGTGCCAGCAGCCAGGGACAGGGCCACACTGAAGCTTTCTTT.

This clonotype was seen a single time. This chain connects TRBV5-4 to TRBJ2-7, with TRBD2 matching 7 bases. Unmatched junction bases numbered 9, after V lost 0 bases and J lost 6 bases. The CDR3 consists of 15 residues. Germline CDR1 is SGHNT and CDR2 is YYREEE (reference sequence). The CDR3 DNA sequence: TGTGCCAGCAGCTTGGAGCGGGGTAGGGGTCGCGAGCAGTACTTC. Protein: CASSLERGRGREQYF.

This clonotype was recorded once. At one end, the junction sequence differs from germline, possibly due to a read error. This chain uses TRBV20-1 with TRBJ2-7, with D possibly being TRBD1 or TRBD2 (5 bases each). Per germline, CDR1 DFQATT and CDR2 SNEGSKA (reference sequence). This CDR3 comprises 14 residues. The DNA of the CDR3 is TGCAGTGCGGCCCTCCGGGACGGATACTACGGGCAGTACTTC. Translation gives CSAALRDGYYGQYF.

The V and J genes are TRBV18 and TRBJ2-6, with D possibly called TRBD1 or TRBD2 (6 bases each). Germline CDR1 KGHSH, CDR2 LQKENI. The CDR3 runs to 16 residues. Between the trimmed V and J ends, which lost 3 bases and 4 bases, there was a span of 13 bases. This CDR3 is CASSPSGGPGANVLTF. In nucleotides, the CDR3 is TGTGCCAGCTCACCGTCCGGGGGCCCGGGGGCCAACGTCCTGACTTTC.

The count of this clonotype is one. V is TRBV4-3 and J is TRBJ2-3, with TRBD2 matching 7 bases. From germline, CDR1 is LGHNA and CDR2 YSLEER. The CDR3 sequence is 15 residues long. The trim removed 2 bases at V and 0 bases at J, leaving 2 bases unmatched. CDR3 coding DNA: TGCGCCAGCAGCCAACTAGCGGAGAGCACAGATACGCAGTATTTT. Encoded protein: CASSQLAESTDTQYF.